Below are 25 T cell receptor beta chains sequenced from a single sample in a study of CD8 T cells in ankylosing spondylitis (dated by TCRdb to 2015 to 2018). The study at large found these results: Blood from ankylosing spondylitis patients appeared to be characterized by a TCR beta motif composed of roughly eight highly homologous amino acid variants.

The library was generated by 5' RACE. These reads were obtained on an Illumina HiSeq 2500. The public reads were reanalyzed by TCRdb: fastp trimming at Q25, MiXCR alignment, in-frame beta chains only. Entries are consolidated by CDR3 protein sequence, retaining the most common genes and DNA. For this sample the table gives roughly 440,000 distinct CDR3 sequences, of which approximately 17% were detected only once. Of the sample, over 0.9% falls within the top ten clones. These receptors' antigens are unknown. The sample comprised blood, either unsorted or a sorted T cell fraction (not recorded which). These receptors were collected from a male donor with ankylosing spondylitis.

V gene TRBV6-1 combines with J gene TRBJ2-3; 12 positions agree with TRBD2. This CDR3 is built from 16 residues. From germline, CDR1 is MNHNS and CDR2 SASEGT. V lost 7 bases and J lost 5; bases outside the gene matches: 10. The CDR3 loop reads CASKLAGGYSGDTQYF. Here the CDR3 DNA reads TGTGCCAGCAAGCTAGCGGGGGGGTATTCGGGAGATACGCAGTATTTT.

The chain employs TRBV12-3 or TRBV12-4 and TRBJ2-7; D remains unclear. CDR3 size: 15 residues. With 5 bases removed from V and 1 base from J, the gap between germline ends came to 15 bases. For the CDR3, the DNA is TGTGCCAGCAGTCCGCAAGCCTCATTATCCTACGAGCAGTACTTC. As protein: CASSPQASLSYEQYF.

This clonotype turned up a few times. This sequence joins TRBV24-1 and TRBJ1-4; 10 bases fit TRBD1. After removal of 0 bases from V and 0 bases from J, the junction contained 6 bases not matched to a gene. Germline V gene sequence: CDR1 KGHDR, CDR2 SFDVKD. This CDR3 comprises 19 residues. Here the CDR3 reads CATSDLGDRGRPTNEKLFF. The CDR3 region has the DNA TGTGCCACCAGTGATTTGGGAGACAGGGGGCGACCAACTAATGAAAAACTGTTTTTT.

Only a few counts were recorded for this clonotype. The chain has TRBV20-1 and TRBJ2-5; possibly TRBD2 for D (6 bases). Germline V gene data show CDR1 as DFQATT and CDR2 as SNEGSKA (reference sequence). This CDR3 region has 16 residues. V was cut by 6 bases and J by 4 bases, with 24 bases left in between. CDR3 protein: CSATGPGALRGETQYF. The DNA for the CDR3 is TGCAGTGCCACCGGGCCGGGAGCTCTTAGGGGAGAGACCCAGTACTTC.

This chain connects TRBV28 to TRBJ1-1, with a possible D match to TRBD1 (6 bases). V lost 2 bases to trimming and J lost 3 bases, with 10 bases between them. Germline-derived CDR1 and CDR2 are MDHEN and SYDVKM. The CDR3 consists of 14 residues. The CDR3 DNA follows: TGTGCCAGCAGTTTACCGGCAGGGGACACTGAAGCTTTCTTT. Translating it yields CASSLPAGDTEAFF.

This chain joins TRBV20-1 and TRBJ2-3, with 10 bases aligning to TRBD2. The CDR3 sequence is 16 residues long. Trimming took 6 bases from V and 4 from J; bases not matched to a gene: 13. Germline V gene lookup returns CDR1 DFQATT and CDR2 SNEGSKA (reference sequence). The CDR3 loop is CSATSRASGSSDTQYF. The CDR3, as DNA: TGCAGTGCCACATCCCGGGCTAGCGGGAGTTCAGATACGCAGTATTTT.

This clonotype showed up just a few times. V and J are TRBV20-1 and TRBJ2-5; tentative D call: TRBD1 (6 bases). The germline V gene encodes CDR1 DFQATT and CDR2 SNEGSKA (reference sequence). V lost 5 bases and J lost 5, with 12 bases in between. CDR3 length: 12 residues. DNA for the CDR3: TGCAGTGCTGGGGGCGTGTTGGAGACCCAGTACTTC. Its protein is CSAGGVLETQYF.

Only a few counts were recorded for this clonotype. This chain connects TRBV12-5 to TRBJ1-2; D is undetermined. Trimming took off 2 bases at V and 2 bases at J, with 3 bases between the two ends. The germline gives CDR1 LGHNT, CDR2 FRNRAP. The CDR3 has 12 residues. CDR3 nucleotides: TGTGCTAGTGGTTTGAACAACTATGGCTACACCTTC. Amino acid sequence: CASGLNNYGYTF.

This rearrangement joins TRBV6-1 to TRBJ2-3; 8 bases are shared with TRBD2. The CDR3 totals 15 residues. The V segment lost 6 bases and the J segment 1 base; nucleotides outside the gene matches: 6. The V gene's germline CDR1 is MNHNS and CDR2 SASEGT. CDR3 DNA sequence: TGTGCCAGCAGCGTTTTAGCGGGACGCACAGATACGCAGTATTTT. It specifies CASSVLAGRTDTQYF.

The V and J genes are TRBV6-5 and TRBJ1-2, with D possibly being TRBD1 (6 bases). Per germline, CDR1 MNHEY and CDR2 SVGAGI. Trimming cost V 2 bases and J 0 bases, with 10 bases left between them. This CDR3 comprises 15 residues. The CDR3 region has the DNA TGTGCCAGCAGTTACCTCGGGGGCGCTAACTATGGCTACACCTTC. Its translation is CASSYLGGANYGYTF.

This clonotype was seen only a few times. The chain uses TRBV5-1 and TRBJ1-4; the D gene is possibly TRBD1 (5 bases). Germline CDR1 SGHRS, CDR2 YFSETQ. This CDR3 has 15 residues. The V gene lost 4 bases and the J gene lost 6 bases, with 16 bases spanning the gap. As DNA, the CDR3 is TGCGCCAGCAGCCTGCCTCCCCCGGGGGATGAAAAACTGTTTTTT. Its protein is CASSLPPPGDEKLFF. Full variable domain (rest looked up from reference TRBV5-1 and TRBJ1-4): KAGVTQTPRYLIKTRGQQVTLSCSPISGHRSVSWYQQTPGQGLQFLFEYFSETQRNKGNFPGRFSGRQFSNSRSEMNVSTLELGDSALYLCASSLPPPGDEKLFFGSGTQLSVL.

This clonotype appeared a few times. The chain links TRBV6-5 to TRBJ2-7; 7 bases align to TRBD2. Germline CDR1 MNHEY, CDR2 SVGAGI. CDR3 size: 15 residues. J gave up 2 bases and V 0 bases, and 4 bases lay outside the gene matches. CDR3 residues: CASSYSREGTYEQYF. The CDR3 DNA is TGTGCCAGCAGTTACTCGAGGGAGGGGACCTACGAGCAGTACTTC.

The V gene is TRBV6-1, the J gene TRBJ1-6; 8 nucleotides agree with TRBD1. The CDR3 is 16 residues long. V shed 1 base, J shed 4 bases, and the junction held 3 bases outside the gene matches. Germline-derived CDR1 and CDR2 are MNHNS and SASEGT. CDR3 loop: CASSEVRTGYNSPLHF. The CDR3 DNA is TGTGCCAGCAGTGAAGTGAGGACAGGGTATAATTCACCCCTCCACTTT.

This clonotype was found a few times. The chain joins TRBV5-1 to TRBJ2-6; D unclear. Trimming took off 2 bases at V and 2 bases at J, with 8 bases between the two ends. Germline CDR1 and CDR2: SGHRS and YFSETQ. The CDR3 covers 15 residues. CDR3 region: CASSFTTPGANVLTF. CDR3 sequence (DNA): TGCGCCAGCAGCTTTACGACCCCTGGGGCCAACGTCCTGACTTTC.

The CDR3 sequence is CASSRWTSGGPETQYF. In nucleotides, the CDR3 is TGCGCCAGCAGCCGGTGGACTAGCGGGGGCCCGGAGACCCAGTACTTC. The gene calls are TRBV5-1 and TRBJ2-5, with 13 bases lining up with TRBD2. The CDR3 runs 16 residues. V was pared by 4 bases and J by 5 bases, with 8 bases of the junction left unmatched. Germline CDR1 is SGHRS and CDR2 is YFSETQ.

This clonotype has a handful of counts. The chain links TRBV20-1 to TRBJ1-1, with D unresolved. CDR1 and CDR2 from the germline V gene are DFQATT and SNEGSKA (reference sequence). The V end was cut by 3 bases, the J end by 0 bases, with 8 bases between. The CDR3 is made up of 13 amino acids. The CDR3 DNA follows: TGCAGTGCTAGCGAGGGATTGAACACTGAAGCTTTCTTT. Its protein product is CSASEGLNTEAFF.

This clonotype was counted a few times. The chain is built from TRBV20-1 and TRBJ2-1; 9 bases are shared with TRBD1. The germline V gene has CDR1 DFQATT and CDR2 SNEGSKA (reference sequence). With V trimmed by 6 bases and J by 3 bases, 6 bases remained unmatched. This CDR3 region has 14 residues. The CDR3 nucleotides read TGCAGTGCGGCCGGGACAGGGCACTACAATGAGCAGTTCTTC. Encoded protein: CSAAGTGHYNEQFF.

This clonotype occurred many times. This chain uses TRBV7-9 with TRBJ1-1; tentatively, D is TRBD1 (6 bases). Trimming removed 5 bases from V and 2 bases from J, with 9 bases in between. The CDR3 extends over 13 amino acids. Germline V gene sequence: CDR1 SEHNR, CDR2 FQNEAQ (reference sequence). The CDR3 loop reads CASSRGTNTEAFF. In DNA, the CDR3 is TGTGCCAGCAGCAGGGGGACCAACACTGAAGCTTTCTTT.

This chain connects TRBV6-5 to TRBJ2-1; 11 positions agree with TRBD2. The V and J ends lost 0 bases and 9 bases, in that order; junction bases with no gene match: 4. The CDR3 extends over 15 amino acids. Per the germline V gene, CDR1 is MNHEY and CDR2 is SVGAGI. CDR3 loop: CASSYSSGGAAEQFF. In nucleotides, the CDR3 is TGTGCCAGCAGTTACTCTAGCGGGGGGGCCGCTGAGCAGTTCTTC.

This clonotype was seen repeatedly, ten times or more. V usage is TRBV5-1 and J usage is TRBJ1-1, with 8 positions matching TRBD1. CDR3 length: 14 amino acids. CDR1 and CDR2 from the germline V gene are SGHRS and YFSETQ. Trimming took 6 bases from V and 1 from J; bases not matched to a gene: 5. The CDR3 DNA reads TGCGCCAGCACCCCCGGGACAGGGAACACTGAAGCTTTCTTT. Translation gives CASTPGTGNTEAFF. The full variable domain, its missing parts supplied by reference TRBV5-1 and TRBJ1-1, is KAGVTQTPRYLIKTRGQQVTLSCSPISGHRSVSWYQQTPGQGLQFLFEYFSETQRNKGNFPGRFSGRQFSNSRSEMNVSTLELGDSALYLCASTPGTGNTEAFFGQGTRLTVV.

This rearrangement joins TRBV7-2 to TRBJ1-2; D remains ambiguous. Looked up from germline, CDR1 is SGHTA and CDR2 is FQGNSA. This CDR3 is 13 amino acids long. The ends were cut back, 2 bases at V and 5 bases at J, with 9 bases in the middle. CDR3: CASSLRRPYGYTF. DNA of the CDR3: TGTGCCAGCAGCTTAAGGCGGCCTTATGGCTACACCTTC.

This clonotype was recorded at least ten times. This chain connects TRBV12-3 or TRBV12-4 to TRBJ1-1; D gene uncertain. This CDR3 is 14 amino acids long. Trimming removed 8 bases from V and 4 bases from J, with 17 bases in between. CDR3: CASGRASLTTEAFF. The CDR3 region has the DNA TGTGCCAGCGGTCGAGCTAGCCTAACCACTGAAGCTTTCTTT.

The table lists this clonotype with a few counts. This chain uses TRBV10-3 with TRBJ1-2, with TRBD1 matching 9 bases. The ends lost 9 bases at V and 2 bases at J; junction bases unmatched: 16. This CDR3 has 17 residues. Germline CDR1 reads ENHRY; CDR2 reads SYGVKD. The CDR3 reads CAIARTGDSFSNYGYTF. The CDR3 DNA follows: TGTGCCATAGCCCGGACAGGGGACAGCTTTTCAAACTATGGCTACACCTTC.

The CDR3 spells CASSFNEKLFF. CDR3 nucleotide sequence: TGTGCCAGCAGCTTCAATGAAAAACTGTTTTTT. V gene TRBV6-6 combines with J gene TRBJ1-4; D is ambiguous. This CDR3 spans 11 amino acids. V gave up 6 bases and J gave up 5 bases, with 4 bases separating them. Germline loops: CDR1 MNHNY, CDR2 SVGAGI (reference sequence).

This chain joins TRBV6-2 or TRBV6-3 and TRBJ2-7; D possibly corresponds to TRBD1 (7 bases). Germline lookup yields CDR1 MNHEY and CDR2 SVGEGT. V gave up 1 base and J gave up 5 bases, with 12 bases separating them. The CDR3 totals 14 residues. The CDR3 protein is CASSYLGQRDEQYF. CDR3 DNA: TGTGCCAGCAGTTACTTGGGACAGCGGGACGAGCAGTACTTC.